This T cell receptor beta chain was captured by sequencing in a study of long-term antiretroviral therapy in people with HIV. Study-wide findings and caveats: Transplant donor controls retained higher diversity, though diversity increased after ART. The study found narrower CDR3 length ranges in HIV repertoires than in controls.

Germline V lookup: CDR1 SGHNT, CDR2 YYREEE (reference sequence). This CDR3 spans 14 amino acids. The trim removed 4 bases at V and 8 bases at J, leaving 8 bases unmatched. Assay version v3.0 of immunoSEQ was used, and it was run at survey level. Repertoires were generated with immunoSEQ multiplex PCR, while TCRdb's copy carries only in-frame clones and drops some. The sample shows 15,000 to 20,000 clones, just over 75% of them seen only once. On this clone itself: Its antigen is as yet unknown.

Each contributor possessed a minimum of one pre-ART and a minimum of two post-ART PBMC samples. In the United States, treatment was given to all participants with HIV. This chain connects TRBV5-4 to TRBJ2-4; TRBD1 matches at 8 bases. This receptor was identified in a man aged 45-65 years with HIV. Sequences were derived from unsorted PBMCs, sampled 2.2 years after starting antiretroviral therapy. The CDR3 nucleotides read TGTGCCAGCAGCCCAGACAGGGGAAGATACATTCAGTACTTC. Translation gives CASSPDRGRYIQYF.